This TCR beta chain was retrieved from a study of cytomegalovirus exposure and HLA in healthy donors. Study-wide points: Previously analyzed data showed that most TCR beta V segments were productive at a frequency of about 90% or about 30%. Cytomegalovirus association was listed for around 170 TCR beta chains.

These donors counted as nominally healthy when sampled, but unrecorded immune exposures were likely. Turning to this clone: Its antigen is unknown.

Both 60 Vbeta primers and 13 Jbeta primers went into the PCR. Measured with immunoSEQ multiplex PCR; TCRdb has only the in-frame clones, and not every one. The table includes 100,000 to 150,000 clones, around 76% detected once. The CDR3 has 13 residues. CDR1 SGHRS and CDR2 YFSETQ come from the germline V gene. The J segment lost 5 bases and the V segment lost 3 bases, leaving 1 base of the junction unmatched. The gene calls are TRBV5-1 and TRBJ2-5; 10 positions match TRBD1. This sequence originates from a woman between 50 and 59 years old in good health and CMV-seronegative. Sequencing input: PBMCs. In DNA, the CDR3 is TGCGCCAGCAGCTGGGGACAGGGGGAGACCCAGTACTTC. Its protein product is CASSWGQGETQYF. Together with reference TRBV5-1 and TRBJ2-5, the CDR3 gives the full variable domain: KAGVTQTPRYLIKTRGQQVTLSCSPISGHRSVSWYQQTPGQGLQFLFEYFSETQRNKGNFPGRFSGRQFSNSRSEMNVSTLELGDSALYLCASSWGQGETQYFGPGTRLLVL.